Listed below are T cell receptor beta chains from one sample, sequenced in a study of human T cells and chemical hapten exposure. TCRdb reprocessed the RACE reads via MiXCR and lists one record per CDR3 protein. There are about 85,000 distinct CDR3 sequences in the sample; 7.5% to 9.5% occur only once, and about 2.5% lies in the top ten. The source was whole blood, collected in connection with sensitization to the hapten diphenylcyclopropenone (DPC). These receptors were obtained from a man aged 35-49 years with alopecia areata. Some clones in this sample may be carry-over from other donors' samples. The CDR3 runs from the conserved cysteine through the conserved F or W. A D gene is named only where the DNA matches it firmly. Not all rows give a size; the values are once, few, many and, for expanded clones, a class.

j_gene	len	abundance	d_gene	v_gene	CDR3nt	CDR3aa
TRBJ1-5	15	-	-	TRBV11-3	TGTGCCAGCGGACCTGAAGAGGGTCCCAGTCAGCCCCAGCATTTT	CASGPEEGPSQPQHF
TRBJ2-7	13	-	-	TRBV19	TGTGCCAGTAGTATTTCTATAACGTACGAGCAGTACTTC	CASSISITYEQYF
TRBJ2-3	13	few	TRBD1	TRBV2	TGTGCCAGCAGACCAGGGGGCGAAGATACGCAGTATTTT	CASRPGGEDTQYF
TRBJ1-6	15	many	-	TRBV14	TGTGCCAGCAGCCCCCAACAGGGTGGTAATTCACCCCTCCACTTT	CASSPQQGGNSPLHF
TRBJ2-1	12	many	-	TRBV11-2	TGTGCCAGCAGCTTTTCCTACAATGAGCAGTTCTTC	CASSFSYNEQFF
TRBJ1-5	16	-	-	TRBV7-8	TGTGCCAGCAGCTTAGGGGGAGAAACGAGCCGTCAGCCCCAGCATTTT	CASSLGGETSRQPQHF
TRBJ1-2	14	few	-	TRBV2	TGTGCCAGCAGGCGACAGGCCCCTAACTATGGCTACACCTTC	CASRRQAPNYGYTF
TRBJ2-3	18	many	TRBD2	TRBV5-4	TGTGCCAGCAGCGCCGGACTAGCGGGAGGGCTGTCGACAGATACGCAGTATTTT	CASSAGLAGGLSTDTQYF
TRBJ1-3	14	many	-	TRBV9	TGTGCCAGCACCGAGGGGCTCTCTGGAAACACCATATATTTT	CASTEGLSGNTIYF
TRBJ2-5	14	few	TRBD1	TRBV5-4	TGTGCCAGCAGCTTGACCCGACAGGGGGAGACCCAGTACTTC	CASSLTRQGETQYF
TRBJ2-2	16	many	TRBD2	TRBV6-5	TGTGCCAGCAGTTCTATTAGCGGGAGTAGGACCGGGGAGCTGTTTTTT	CASSSISGSRTGELFF
TRBJ1-4	14	few	-	TRBV20-1	TGCAGTGCGTGGAGGCCGAGCAATAATGAAAAACTGTTTTTT	CSAWRPSNNEKLFF
TRBJ1-1	16	many	-	TRBV5-6	TGTGCCAGCAGCTTGGAGAGGCAGTTCCGAGGCACTGAAGCTTTCTTT	CASSLERQFRGTEAFF
TRBJ1-2	15	many	-	TRBV6-2/TRBV6-3	TGTGCCAGCAGTTATTCCCTCCCACCTAACTATGGCTACACCTTC	CASSYSLPPNYGYTF
TRBJ2-6	19	-	TRBD1	TRBV28	TGTGCCAGCAGTTTATTCCGACAGGGGGCCCTCTCTGGGGCCAACGTCCTGACTTTC	CASSLFRQGALSGANVLTF
TRBJ1-4	14	many	TRBD1	TRBV6-5	TGTGCCAGCAGCCTGACAGGGAAATATGAAAAACTGTTTTTT	CASSLTGKYEKLFF
TRBJ2-2	13	-	-	TRBV3-1	TGTGCCAGCAGCCAGCTAGCGACTGGGGAGCTGTTTTTT	CASSQLATGELFF
TRBJ2-3	16	-	TRBD2	TRBV28	TGTGCCAGCAGTTCCAGACTAGCGGGGTTCACAGATACGCAGTATTTT	CASSSRLAGFTDTQYF
TRBJ2-3	17	few	TRBD2	TRBV4-2	TGTGCCAGCAGCCAAGAGAGCCTAGCGGGAGAGGTAGATACGCAGTATTTT	CASSQESLAGEVDTQYF
TRBJ1-5	13	many	-	TRBV6-5	TGTGCCAGCCGCCGCACTGACAATCAGCCCCAGCATTTT	CASRRTDNQPQHF
TRBJ2-5	18	few	TRBD2	TRBV5-1	TGCGCCAGCAGCTACCCCAGGACTAGCGGGAGGCCCGAGCGGACCCAGTACTTC	CASSYPRTSGRPERTQYF
TRBJ2-1	14	many	-	TRBV10-3	TGTGCCATCAGGGGTGAGGCAAGCTACAATGAGCAGTTCTTC	CAIRGEASYNEQFF
TRBJ1-2	13	few	-	TRBV12-3/TRBV12-4	TGTGCCAGCAGCCCCGGTTCAGGTTATGGCTACACCTTC	CASSPGSGYGYTF
TRBJ2-1	16	few	-	TRBV7-8	TGTGCCAGCAGCTTAGTTCCGGCGGGAAGGGGCAATGAGCAGTTCTTC	CASSLVPAGRGNEQFF
TRBJ2-1	15	few	-	TRBV6-1	TGTGCCAGCACCAAGGACAGCGGGCCAAACAATGAGCAGTTCTTC	CASTKDSGPNNEQFF
TRBJ2-2	13	-	TRBD2	TRBV11-3	TGTGCCAGCAGCTCCCGACTAGCGGGGGAGCTGTTTTTT	CASSSRLAGELFF
TRBJ1-1	12	many	-	TRBV30	TGTGCCTGGAGTGGGAGGTGGACTGAAGCTTTCTTT	CAWSGRWTEAFF
TRBJ2-3	15	many	TRBD1	TRBV18	TGTGCCAGCTCACTTCGGGACAGCCCCACAGATACGCAGTATTTT	CASSLRDSPTDTQYF
TRBJ2-6	16	-	TRBD2	TRBV11-2	TGTGCCAGCAGCTTAGGTCGGGGGGCTGGGGCCAACGTCCTGACTTTC	CASSLGRGAGANVLTF
TRBJ1-2	13	many	-	TRBV6-5	TGTGCCAGCAAGCAAAGAACTAACTATGGCTACACCTTC	CASKQRTNYGYTF
TRBJ2-3	15	few	-	TRBV4-2	TGTGCCAGCAGCCTCCGGACAGCTAGCACAGATACGCAGTATTTT	CASSLRTASTDTQYF
TRBJ2-3	15	few	-	TRBV11-2	TGTGCCAGCAGCTTAGTAGGATTTCCCACAGATACGCAGTATTTT	CASSLVGFPTDTQYF
TRBJ2-7	14	many	TRBD2	TRBV5-1	TGCGCCAGCAGCTTGGATGTGGCGGGAGGTGAGCAGTACTTC	CASSLDVAGGEQYF
TRBJ2-3	13	-	-	TRBV29-1	TGCAGCGTTGGGGGGACCCTCACAGATACGCAGTATTTT	CSVGGTLTDTQYF
TRBJ2-5	15	many	-	TRBV9	TGTGCCAGCAGCGTAGAGGTGCGGTACCAAGAGACCCAGTACTTC	CASSVEVRYQETQYF
TRBJ1-1	13	few	-	TRBV5-1	TGCGCCAGCAGCCGTAGTGAGGACACTGAAGCTTTCTTT	CASSRSEDTEAFF
TRBJ2-1	17	-	-	TRBV7-9	TGTGCCAGCAGCTTAATGGTCTCGGTGGGCCCATACAATGAGCAGTTCTTC	CASSLMVSVGPYNEQFF
TRBJ1-2	12	medium-sized	-	TRBV12-3/TRBV12-4	TGTGCCAGCAGTTTAGGCAACTATGGCTACACCTTC	CASSLGNYGYTF
TRBJ2-3	17	few	TRBD2	TRBV7-9	TGTGCCAGCAGCTTACCTAGCGGGAGGACTCGCACAGATACGCAGTATTTT	CASSLPSGRTRTDTQYF
TRBJ2-3	11	-	-	TRBV20-1	TGCAGTGCTAGCGTTCCAGATACGCAGTATTTT	CSASVPDTQYF
TRBJ1-5	14	few	-	TRBV2	TGTGCCAGCAGTGAATTGTACCTCAATCAGCCCCAGCATTTT	CASSELYLNQPQHF
TRBJ2-1	16	many	-	TRBV27	TGTGCCAGCAGTTTGGGAGGGACAGGCTTTCGCAATGAGCAGTTCTTC	CASSLGGTGFRNEQFF
TRBJ1-6	15	many	-	TRBV4-1	TGCGCCAGCAGCTCGTGGACGGAGAGAAATTCACCCCTCCACTTT	CASSSWTERNSPLHF
TRBJ1-6	14	-	-	TRBV6-2/TRBV6-3	TGTGCCAGCAGTTATCATCAGGGGAACTCACCCCTCCACTTT	CASSYHQGNSPLHF
TRBJ1-2	15	many	-	TRBV4-2	TGTGCCAGCAGCCAAGAAGGCGGGAATAACTATGGCTACACCTTC	CASSQEGGNNYGYTF
TRBJ2-3	16	few	TRBD2	TRBV7-2	TGTGCCAGCAGCGTTGCGGGGGGGACTAGTACAGATACGCAGTATTTT	CASSVAGGTSTDTQYF
TRBJ2-5	14	many	-	TRBV3-1	TGTGCCAGCAGCCAAGTATACGCCCAAGAGACCCAGTACTTC	CASSQVYAQETQYF
TRBJ2-7	12	many	-	TRBV20-1	TGCAGTGCTAGAGATCCTAAGTACGAGCAGTACTTC	CSARDPKYEQYF
TRBJ2-5	16	few	TRBD1	TRBV27	TGTGCCAGCAGTTCCGGGAACAGGGGTGGCCAAGAGACCCAGTACTTC	CASSSGNRGGQETQYF
TRBJ2-2	18	many	-	TRBV4-2	TGTGCCAGCAGCCAAAACCCCGGGGTAGCAGCGAACACCGGGGAGCTGTTTTTT	CASSQNPGVAANTGELFF
TRBJ2-1	17	few	TRBD2	TRBV5-4	TGTGCCAGCAGCTGGGAGAGGCCTAGCGGGAGGGCCGGTGAGCAGTTCTTC	CASSWERPSGRAGEQFF
TRBJ2-1	12	many	TRBD2	TRBV7-9	TGTGCTATCGGGGCGGGAGAGGATGAGCAGTTCTTC	CAIGAGEDEQFF
TRBJ1-1	13	many	-	TRBV4-2	TGTGCCAGCAGCCAAGATGGGGTCACTGAAGCTTTCTTT	CASSQDGVTEAFF
TRBJ2-3	13	many	TRBD1	TRBV20-1	TGCAGTGCCGTGACAGGGTACACAGATACGCAGTATTTT	CSAVTGYTDTQYF
TRBJ2-2	13	many	TRBD2	TRBV7-7	TGTGCTAGCAGCCATAGCGGGAACGGGGAGCTGTTTTTT	CASSHSGNGELFF
TRBJ1-1	12	many	-	TRBV24-1	TGTGCCACCATGGATTCTGACACTGAAGCTTTCTTT	CATMDSDTEAFF